In its sample, the clone carrying this TCR beta chain was seen a few times. These data come from a study of T-cell reconstitution after alpha-beta-depleted transplantation in children. Germline values: CDR1 SGHRS, CDR2 YFSETQ. Trimming removed 5 bases at V and 2 bases at J, with 9 bases between. The CDR3 totals 13 residues. Unique molecular identifiers were incorporated when the TCRbeta library was constructed. TCRdb re-called the PCR reads with MiXCR, one entry per CDR3 protein. This sample carries approximately 500,000 distinct CDR3 sequences, 25% to 30% of them seen once, and the ten largest clones take 35% to 40%.

The receptor comes from a boy under two years old with Wiskott-Aldrich syndrome, due to receive a stem cell transplant. The source was PBMCs, collected before TCRalphabeta/CD19-depleted stem cell transplant. The V call is TRBV5-1, the J call TRBJ2-3, with D possibly being TRBD2 (6 bases). CDR3 coding DNA: TGCGCCAGCAGGGAGGGGTCCACAGATACGCAGTATTTT. As protein: CASREGSTDTQYF.